This note documents a single T cell receptor beta chain sequence. Its antigen is unidentified. It was version v3.0 of the immunoSEQ assay that was run at survey level. TCRdb's copy holds only in-frame clones and misses some; the assay was immunoSEQ multiplex PCR. The sample comprises under 20,000 clones, 75% to 85% of which are singletons, and about 10% rests with the top ten. This sample is drawn from a study of long-term antiretroviral therapy in people with HIV. Study observations and caveats: Controls showed broader CDR3 length ranges than did the HIV repertoires.

The specimen was unsorted PBMCs, collected 0.2 years after starting antiretroviral therapy. This receptor was identified in a woman in her thirties or forties with HIV.

The chain's CDR3 is CASKSYSGAYEQYF. CDR3 bases: TGTGCCAGTAAATCGTATAGCGGAGCCTACGAGCAGTACTTC. The chain employs TRBV19 and TRBJ2-7, with D possibly TRBD2 on 6 matching bases. Between the trimmed V and J ends, which lost 7 bases and 2 bases, there was a span of 15 bases. This CDR3 has 14 amino acids. In germline, CDR1 is LNHDA, CDR2 SQIVND (reference sequence).